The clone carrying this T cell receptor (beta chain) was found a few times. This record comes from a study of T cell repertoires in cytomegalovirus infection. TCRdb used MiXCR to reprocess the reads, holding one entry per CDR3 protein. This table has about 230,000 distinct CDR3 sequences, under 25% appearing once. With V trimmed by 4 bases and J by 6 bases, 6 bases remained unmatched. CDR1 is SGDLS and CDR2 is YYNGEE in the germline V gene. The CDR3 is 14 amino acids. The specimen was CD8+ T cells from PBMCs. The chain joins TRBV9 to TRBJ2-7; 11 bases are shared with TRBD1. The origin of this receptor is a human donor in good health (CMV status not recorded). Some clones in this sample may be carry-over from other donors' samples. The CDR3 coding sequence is TGTGCCAGCAGCCTTGCCGGGACAGGGGGCGAGCAGTACTTC. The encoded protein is CASSLAGTGGEQYF.